A single sample is the source of the 5 T cell receptor beta chains below, sequenced in a study of cytomegalovirus exposure and HLA in healthy donors. Use of 60 Vbeta and 13 Jbeta primers characterized the PCR. Data came from immunoSEQ multiplex PCR; TCRdb stores just in-frame clones and leaves some out. The sample contains about 200,000 clones, approximately 86% of which appear only once. Sequencing used PBMCs. These TCRs come from a woman in her twenties or thirties in good health and CMV-seronegative.

V gene TRBV5-4 combines with J gene TRBJ2-3; TRBD2 might be the D (6 bases). In germline, CDR1 is SGHNT, CDR2 YYREEE (reference sequence). Trimming removed 1 base from V and 6 bases from J, with 6 bases in between. The CDR3 contains 12 residues. In nucleotides, the CDR3 is TGTGCCAGCAGCTTGAGCGGGGATACGCAGTATTTT. Translation gives CASSLSGDTQYF. The full variable domain, rest sourced from reference TRBV5-4 and TRBJ2-3, is ETGVTQSPTHLIKTRGQQVTLRCSSQSGHNTVSWYQQALGQGPQFIFQYYREEENGRGNFPPRFSGLQFPNYSSELNVNALELDDSALYLCASSLSGDTQYFGPGTRLTVL.

The rearrangement joins TRBV9 to TRBJ2-2, with 13 bases lining up with TRBD2. The CDR3 has 16 amino acids. Germline trimming cut 3 bases from V and 8 bases from J; bases unmatched to any gene: 7. Germline lookup yields CDR1 SGDLS and CDR2 YYNGEE. This CDR3 is CASSARTSGGVGELFF. The CDR3 DNA reads as TGTGCCAGCAGCGCCAGGACTAGCGGGGGTGTGGGGGAGCTGTTTTTT.

Points on this clone: The junction and the germline gene differ at one end; a read error may be behind it. The chain has TRBV7-7 and TRBJ2-1; possible D gene TRBD1, 5 bases. This CDR3 has 14 residues. CDR1 SSHAT and CDR2 FNYEAQ come from the germline V gene (reference sequence). The chain's CDR3 is CASSRTRTTNEQFF. Here the CDR3 DNA reads TGTGCTAGCAGCCGAACGAGGACAACAAATGAGCAGTTCTTC.

The chain uses TRBV28 and TRBJ1-2; D is ambiguous. Per the germline V gene, CDR1 is MDHEN and CDR2 is SYDVKM. CDR3 length: 15 amino acids. Deletions cut 6 bases from V and 2 bases from J, with 16 bases between. The CDR3 loop reads CASSLRVRGNYGYTF. DNA of the CDR3: TGTGCCAGCAGCCTTAGAGTCCGGGGAAACTATGGCTACACCTTC.

This chain connects TRBV29-1 to TRBJ2-1; a weak D match, TRBD2 (6 bases). V was cut by 4 bases and J by 9 bases, with 13 bases left in between. The CDR3 contains 12 residues. Germline V CDR1 and CDR2: SQVTM, ANQGSEA. The CDR3 region has the DNA TGCAGCGTTGCAAAGGAGGGACGTGAGCAGTTCTTC. This translates into CSVAKEGREQFF.